Included here is one T cell receptor beta chain sequence, with context. There is no known antigen for this receptor. Per-nucleotide qualities are absent, and no much larger clonotype sits a single base away. This sample was taken from a study of cytomegalovirus exposure and HLA in healthy donors (dated by TCRdb to the late 2010s). As for the study more broadly: According to a later analysis, one platform produced both the roughly 120 validation repertoires and the 666 repertoires of the first cohort. The study was designed to test whether signatures of past pathogen exposure could be identified by cataloging public T cell receptors. In addition to the first cohort of 650 to 800 subjects, a separate validation cohort of some 120 different subjects was used. High-throughput TCR immunosequencing, statistical association of individual TCRs with disease status, and machine learning were combined to predict cytomegalovirus infection status. General study outcomes and caveats: A later analysis found that TCRs clustered in the first cohort also tended to co-occur in the 95 to 150 validation repertoires, with 94% of cluster scores above 0. The classifier was reported to diagnose cytomegalovirus status with high specificity and sensitivity in both the original and validation cohorts. The study gave a list of some 150 TCR beta chains associated with cytomegalovirus. Most TCR sequences were observed very rarely across donors, whereas some public TCRs were present in many individuals. It was suggested by the authors that the approach could potentially be generalized to other disease states and immunological phenotypes. In vitro tests confirmed that a few of the cytomegalovirus-associated TCR beta chains recognize cytomegalovirus antigens. A later analysis had no HLA typing for the validation cohort, so co-occurrence there was scored across all 130 or so repertoires.

Donors formed part of the validation cohort, which comprised over a hundred subjects and was distinct from the first cohort of 666 subjects. The V end loses 6 bases and the J end loses 3 bases, and a stretch of 12 bases separates them. As encoded in the germline V gene, CDR1 is MNHNS while CDR2 is SASEGT. From the cysteine up to the phenylalanine, the CDR3 has a length of 13 residues. The sequence is cut down to CDR3 DNA, 39 bases in frame from base 1. Libraries were built with the immunoSEQ multiplex PCR assay. Concerning the study's data processing: A statistical classification framework was built for diagnosing cytomegalovirus status from the catalog of TCR beta chain sequences. TCRdb took this table from immuneACCESS and kept in-frame rearrangements with V and J called. Such tables lack part of the clones; where checked against another copy, unresolved V genes explain under half of the gap, and the rest is unexplained. V and J calls and clone size are given by that table; D and trimming were obtained from the DNA. Here the sample has about 330,000 clones; roughly 87% occur a single time. The top ten clones comprise about 1% of the sample.

Here the chain combines TRBV6-1 and TRBJ2-7; TRBD1 is perhaps the D gene, given 6 matching bases. The clonotype originates from a young woman in good health and CMV-seropositive. The sample taken for sequencing was PBMCs. The DNA sequence is TGTGCCAGCAGCGACAGGCAATACTACGAGCAGTACTTC. Its translation is CASSDRQYYEQYF.